The TCR beta chain under discussion was sequenced for a study of PD-L1 blockade in urothelial cancer. A total of 1 to 8 samples per patient were collected pretreatment and on-treatment. Synthetic analogs of TCR templates were spiked into every PCR. The repertoire was sequenced with immunoSEQ multiplex PCR; TCRdb's copy has only in-frame clones and lacks some. Of more than 30,000 clones in the sample, approximately 87% were seen once. Germline assignment: CDR1 MRHNA and CDR2 SNTAGT. The CDR3 extends over 15 amino acids. With 7 bases removed from V and 0 bases from J, the gap between germline ends came to 12 bases.

The sample was PBMCs, taken around atezolizumab (anti-PD-L1) treatment. The sequence derives from a man aged 45-60 years with urothelial cancer. The chain links TRBV6-4 to TRBJ1-4; possible D gene TRBD1, 5 bases. In DNA, the CDR3 is TGTGCCAGCAACTTGACAGATCCAACTAATGAAAAACTGTTTTTT. Its translation: CASNLTDPTNEKLFF.